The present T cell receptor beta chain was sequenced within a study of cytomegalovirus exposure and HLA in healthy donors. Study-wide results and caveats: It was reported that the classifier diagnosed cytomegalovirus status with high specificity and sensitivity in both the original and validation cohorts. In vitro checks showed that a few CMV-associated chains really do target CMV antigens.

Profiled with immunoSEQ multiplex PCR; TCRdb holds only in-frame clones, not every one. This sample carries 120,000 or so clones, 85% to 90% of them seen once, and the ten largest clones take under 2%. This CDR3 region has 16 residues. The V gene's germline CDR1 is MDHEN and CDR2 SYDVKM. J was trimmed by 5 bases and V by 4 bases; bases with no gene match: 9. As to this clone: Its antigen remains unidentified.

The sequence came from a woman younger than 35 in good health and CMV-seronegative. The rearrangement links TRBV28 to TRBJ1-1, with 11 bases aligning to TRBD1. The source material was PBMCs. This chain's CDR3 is CASSWLDRGRYTEAFF. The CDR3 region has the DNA TGTGCCAGCAGTTGGTTGGACAGGGGGCGGTATACTGAAGCTTTCTTT.